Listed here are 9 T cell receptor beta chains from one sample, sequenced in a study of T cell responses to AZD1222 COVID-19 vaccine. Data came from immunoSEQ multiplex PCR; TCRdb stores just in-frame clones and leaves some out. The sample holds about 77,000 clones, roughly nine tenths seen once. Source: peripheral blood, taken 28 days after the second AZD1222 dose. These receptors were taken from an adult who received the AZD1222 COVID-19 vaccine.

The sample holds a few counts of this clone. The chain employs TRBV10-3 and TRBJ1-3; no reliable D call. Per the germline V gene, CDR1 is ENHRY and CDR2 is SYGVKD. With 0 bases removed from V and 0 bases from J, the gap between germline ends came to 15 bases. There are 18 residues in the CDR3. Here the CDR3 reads CAISESRSESRSGNTIYF. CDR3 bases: TGTGCCATCAGTGAGTCGCGGTCGGAGTCTCGCTCTGGAAACACCATATATTTT.

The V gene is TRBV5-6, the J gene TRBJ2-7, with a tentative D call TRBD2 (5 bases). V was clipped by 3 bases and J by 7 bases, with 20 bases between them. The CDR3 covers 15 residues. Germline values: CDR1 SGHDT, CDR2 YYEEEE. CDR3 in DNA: TGTGCCAGCAGCTCGGACGGGTCAGCCCGGGGAGAGCAGTACTTC. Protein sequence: CASSSDGSARGEQYF.

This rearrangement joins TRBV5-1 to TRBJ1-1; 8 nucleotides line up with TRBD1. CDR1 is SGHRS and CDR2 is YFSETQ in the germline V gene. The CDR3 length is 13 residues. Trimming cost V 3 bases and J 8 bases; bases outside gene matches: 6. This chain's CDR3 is CASSSGTGREAFF. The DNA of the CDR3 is TGCGCCAGCAGCTCCGGGACAGGCCGGGAAGCTTTCTTT.

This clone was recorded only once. CDR3 bases: TGTGCCAGCAGCGTAGCTCAGGAGGGGGGCGCTCGGCAGTACTTC. It yields the protein CASSVAQEGGARQYF. V usage is TRBV9 and J usage is TRBJ2-7, with D perhaps being TRBD1 or TRBD2 (6 bases each). The CDR3 covers 15 residues. Looked up from germline, CDR1 is SGDLS and CDR2 is YYNGEE. V was trimmed by 0 bases and J by 9 bases, leaving 19 bases between them.

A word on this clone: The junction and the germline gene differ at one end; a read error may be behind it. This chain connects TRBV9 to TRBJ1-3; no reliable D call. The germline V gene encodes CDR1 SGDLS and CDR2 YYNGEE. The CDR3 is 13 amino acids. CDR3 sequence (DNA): TGTGCCAGCAGCCCGAGCTCTGGAAGCACCATATATTTT. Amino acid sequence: CASSPSSGSTIYF.

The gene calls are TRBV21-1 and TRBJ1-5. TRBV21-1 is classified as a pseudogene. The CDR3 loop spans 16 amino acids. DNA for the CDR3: TGTGCCAGCACCAACGGGGGGCCCCGAGGGAATCAGCCCCAGCATTTT. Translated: CASTNGGPRGNQPQHF.

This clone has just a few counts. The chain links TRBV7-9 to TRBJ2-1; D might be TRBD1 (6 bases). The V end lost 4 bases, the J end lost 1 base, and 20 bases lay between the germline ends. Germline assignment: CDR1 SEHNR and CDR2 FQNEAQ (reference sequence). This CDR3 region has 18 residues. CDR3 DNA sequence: TGTGCCAGCAGCTCAAACAACATGGGGGCTCCTTCCTACAATGAGCAGTTCTTC. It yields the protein CASSSNNMGAPSYNEQFF.

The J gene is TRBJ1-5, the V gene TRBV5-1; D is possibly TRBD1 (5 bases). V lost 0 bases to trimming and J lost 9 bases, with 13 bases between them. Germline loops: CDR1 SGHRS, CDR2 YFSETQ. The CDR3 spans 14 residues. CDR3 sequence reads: CASSLDTGPGPQHF. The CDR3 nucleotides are TGCGCCAGCAGCTTGGATACGGGGCCGGGGCCCCAGCATTTT.

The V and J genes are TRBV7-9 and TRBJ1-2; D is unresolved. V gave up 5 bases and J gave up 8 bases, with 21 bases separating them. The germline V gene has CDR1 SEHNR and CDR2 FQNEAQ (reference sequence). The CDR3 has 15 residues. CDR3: CASSVTTPYPRGYTF. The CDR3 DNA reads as TGTGCCAGCAGCGTAACAACGCCTTACCCTAGGGGCTACACCTTC.